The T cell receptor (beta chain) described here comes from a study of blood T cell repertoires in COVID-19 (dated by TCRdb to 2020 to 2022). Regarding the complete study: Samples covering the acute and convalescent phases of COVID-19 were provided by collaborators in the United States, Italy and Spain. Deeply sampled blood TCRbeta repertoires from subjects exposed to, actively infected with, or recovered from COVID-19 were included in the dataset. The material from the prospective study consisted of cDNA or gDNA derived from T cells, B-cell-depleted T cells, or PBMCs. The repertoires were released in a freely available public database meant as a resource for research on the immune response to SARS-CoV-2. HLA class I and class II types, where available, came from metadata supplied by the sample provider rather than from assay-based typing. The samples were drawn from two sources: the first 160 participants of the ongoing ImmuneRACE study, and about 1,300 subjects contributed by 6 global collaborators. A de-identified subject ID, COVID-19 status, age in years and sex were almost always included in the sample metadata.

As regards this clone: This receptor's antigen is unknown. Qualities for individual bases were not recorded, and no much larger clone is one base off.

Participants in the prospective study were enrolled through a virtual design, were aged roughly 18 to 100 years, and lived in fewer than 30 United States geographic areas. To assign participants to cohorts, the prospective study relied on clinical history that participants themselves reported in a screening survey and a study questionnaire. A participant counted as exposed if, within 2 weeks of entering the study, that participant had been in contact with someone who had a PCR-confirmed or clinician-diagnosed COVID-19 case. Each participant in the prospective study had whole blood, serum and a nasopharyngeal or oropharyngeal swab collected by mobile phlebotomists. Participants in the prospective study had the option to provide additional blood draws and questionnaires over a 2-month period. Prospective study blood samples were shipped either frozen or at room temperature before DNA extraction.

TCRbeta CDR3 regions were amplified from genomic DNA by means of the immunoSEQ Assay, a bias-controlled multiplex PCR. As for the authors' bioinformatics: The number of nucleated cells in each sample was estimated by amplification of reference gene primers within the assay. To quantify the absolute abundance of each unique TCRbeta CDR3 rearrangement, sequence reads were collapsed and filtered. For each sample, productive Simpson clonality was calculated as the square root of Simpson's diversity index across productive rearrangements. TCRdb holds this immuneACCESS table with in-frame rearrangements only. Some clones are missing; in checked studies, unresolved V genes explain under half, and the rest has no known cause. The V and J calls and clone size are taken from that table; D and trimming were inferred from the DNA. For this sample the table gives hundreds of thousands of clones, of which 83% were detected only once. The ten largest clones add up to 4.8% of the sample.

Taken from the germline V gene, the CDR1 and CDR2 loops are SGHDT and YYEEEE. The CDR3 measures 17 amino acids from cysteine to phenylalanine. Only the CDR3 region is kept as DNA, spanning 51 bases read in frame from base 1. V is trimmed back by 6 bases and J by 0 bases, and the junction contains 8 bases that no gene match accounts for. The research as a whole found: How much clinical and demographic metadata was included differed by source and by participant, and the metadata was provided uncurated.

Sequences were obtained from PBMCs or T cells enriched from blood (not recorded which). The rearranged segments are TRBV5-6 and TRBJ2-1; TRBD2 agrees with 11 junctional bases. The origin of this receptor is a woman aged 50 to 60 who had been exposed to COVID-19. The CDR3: CASTVGLAVSSYNEQFF. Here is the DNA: TGTGCCAGCACCGTGGGACTAGCGGTCAGCTCCTACAATGAGCAGTTCTTC.